These 23 T cell receptor beta chains share one sample of origin, sequenced in a study of blood T cell repertoires in COVID-19 (TCRdb year 2020). Library generation was performed with the immunoSEQ multiplex PCR assay. In its TCRdb copy, this immuneACCESS table keeps in-frame sequences only and misses some clones. Where compared with another copy, unresolved V genes explain less than half of these, and the others have no known cause. This sample lists some 110,000 clones; around four fifths were detected once. The ten largest clonotypes hold nearly 0.85% of the sample. The sequenced sample was peripheral blood. The origin of the receptors is an older woman with acute or convalescent COVID-19.

This chain uses TRBV19 with TRBJ2-3; 12 nucleotides line up with TRBD2. Germline V lookup: CDR1 LNHDA, CDR2 SQIVND (reference sequence). Unmatched junction bases numbered 3, after V lost 5 bases and J lost 3 bases. The CDR3 loop spans 15 amino acids. The CDR3 sequence is CASSETSGGTDTQYF. The CDR3 nucleotides are TGTGCCAGTAGTGAGACTAGCGGGGGTACAGATACGCAGTATTTT.

This rearrangement joins TRBV19 to TRBJ1-4; 10 bases are shared with TRBD1. The germline CDR1 and CDR2 sequences are LNHDA and SQIVND (reference sequence). J was trimmed by 6 bases and V by 7 bases; bases with no gene match: 2. The length of the CDR3 is 13 residues. The CDR3, as DNA: TGTGCCAGTAAGGGACAGGGGTATGAAAAACTGTTTTTT. This encodes CASKGQGYEKLFF.

The chain has TRBV10-2 and TRBJ2-2; D gene unclear. Germline lookup yields CDR1 WSHSY and CDR2 SAAADI. The V gene lost 3 bases and the J gene lost 1 base, with 6 bases spanning the gap. This CDR3 contains 14 residues. In DNA, the CDR3 is TGCGCCAGCAGTGAACCAGGGAACACCGGGGAGCTGTTTTTT. This sequence encodes CASSEPGNTGELFF.

For this clone: This sample also contains other DNA sequences that code for the same CDR3. The CDR3 loop reads CASSPGLAGGETQYF. The CDR3, as DNA: TGTGCCAGCTCACCAGGACTAGCGGGTGGTGAGACCCAGTACTTC. This chain connects TRBV18 to TRBJ2-5; TRBD2 agrees at 11 bases. This CDR3 region has 15 residues. Germline values: CDR1 KGHSH, CDR2 LQKENI. V lost 2 bases and J lost 5; bases outside the gene matches: 4.

The CDR3 sequence is CASSTPKTSEEETQYF. The CDR3 nucleotides read TGTGCCAGTAGTACTCCAAAGACTAGCGAAGAAGAGACCCAGTACTTC. The chain has TRBV19 and TRBJ2-5; 8 nucleotides align to TRBD2. This CDR3 is built from 16 residues. Germline V gives CDR1 LNHDA, CDR2 SQIVND (reference sequence). Unmatched junction bases numbered 10, after V lost 4 bases and J lost 3 bases. Based on the CDR3 plus reference TRBV19 and TRBJ2-5, the full variable domain is DGGITQSPKYLFRKEGQNVTLSCEQNLNHDAMYWYRQDPGQGLRLIYYSQIVNDFQKGDIAEGYSVSREKKESFPLTVTSAQKNPTAFYLCASSTPKTSEEETQYFGPGTRLLVL.

The chain has TRBV5-1 and TRBJ2-5; D remains ambiguous. The V end lost 0 bases, the J end lost 3 bases, and 6 bases lay between the germline ends. The CDR3 consists of 13 residues. CDR1 is SGHRS, CDR2 YFSETQ, per germline. The DNA for the CDR3 is TGCGCCAGCAGCTTGGCCTATAAAGAGACCCAGTACTTC. Translating gives CASSLAYKETQYF. The complete variable domain, with remaining parts taken from reference TRBV5-1 and TRBJ2-5, reads KAGVTQTPRYLIKTRGQQVTLSCSPISGHRSVSWYQQTPGQGLQFLFEYFSETQRNKGNFPGRFSGRQFSNSRSEMNVSTLELGDSALYLCASSLAYKETQYFGPGTRLLVL.

The genes are TRBV29-1 and TRBJ2-5; 9 bases map to TRBD2. Germline V gene lookup returns CDR1 SQVTM and CDR2 ANQGSEA. CDR3 length: 16 residues. After removal of 4 bases from V and 5 bases from J, the junction contained 14 bases not matched to a gene. CDR3 sequence: CSVAATSGSPGETQYF. The DNA for the CDR3 is TGCAGCGTTGCGGCGACTAGCGGATCCCCCGGGGAGACCCAGTACTTC.

The rearrangement uses TRBV30 and TRBJ2-3; D perhaps matches TRBD2 (6 bases). This CDR3 spans 11 amino acids. Germline V gene lookup returns CDR1 GTSNPN and CDR2 SVGIG (reference sequence). Trimming cost V 0 bases and J 9 bases, with 7 bases left between them. The CDR3 DNA is TGTGCCTGGAGTGTACGGGAGACGCAGTATTTT. This sequence encodes CAWSVRETQYF.

The V gene is TRBV6-2 or TRBV6-3, the J gene TRBJ2-3, with 8 bases lining up with TRBD1. Trimming at V came to 7 bases and at J to 1 base, leaving 16 bases not matched to a gene. The CDR3 is made up of 18 amino acids. Germline CDR1 is MNHEY and CDR2 is SVGEGT. The CDR3 sequence: CASNPTLRGQGGTDTQYF. The CDR3 DNA reads TGTGCCAGCAACCCAACACTCCGTGGACAGGGCGGCACAGATACGCAGTATTTT.

This clone was detected only once. This chain connects TRBV7-3 to TRBJ1-1; a weak D match, TRBD1 (5 bases). This CDR3 is built from 15 residues. In germline, CDR1 is SGHTA, CDR2 FQGTGA. The V and J ends lost 5 bases and 0 bases respectively, with 13 bases between them. The CDR3 DNA follows: TGTGCCAGCAGCCGCGATGGGGGGATGAACACTGAAGCTTTCTTT. As protein: CASSRDGGMNTEAFF.

This clone has only a few counts. The chain carries TRBV5-1 and TRBJ1-1, with D unresolved. Germline values: CDR1 SGHRS, CDR2 YFSETQ. The CDR3 runs to 15 residues. The V end lost 2 bases, the J end lost 6 bases, and 17 bases lay between the germline ends. The CDR3 is CASSLGDQPAPEAFF. CDR3 nucleotide sequence: TGCGCCAGCAGCTTAGGAGACCAGCCGGCACCTGAAGCTTTCTTT.

This chain uses TRBV2 with TRBJ1-3, with D perhaps TRBD1 (5 bases). Germline CDR1 reads SNHLY; CDR2 reads FYNNEI. V shed 3 bases and J shed 3 bases, with 15 bases lying between them. The CDR3 runs 16 residues. CDR3 sequence reads: CASSERGLHRGNTIYF. The CDR3 region has the DNA TGTGCCAGCAGTGAGCGGGGGTTGCATCGTGGAAACACCATATATTTT.

The rearrangement joins TRBV7-8 to TRBJ1-5; D might be TRBD1 (5 bases). CDR3 length: 14 residues. The V end lost 1 base, the J end lost 6 bases, and 10 bases lay between the germline ends. Per germline, CDR1 SGHVS and CDR2 FQNEAQ. CDR3 coding DNA: TGTGCCAGCAGCTTAGGTAATAGGGGTCAGCCCCAGCATTTT. It translates to CASSLGNRGQPQHF. The entire variable domain, with the rest obtained from reference TRBV7-8 and TRBJ1-5, is as follows: GAGVSQSPRYKVAKRGQDVALRCDPISGHVSLFWYQQALGQGPEFLTYFQNEAQLDKSGLPSDRFFAERPEGSVSTLKIQRTQQEDSAVYLCASSLGNRGQPQHFGDGTRLSIL.

This clone was recorded a few times. The chain combines TRBV7-9 with TRBJ1-2; no clear D gene. CDR1 SEHNR and CDR2 FQNEAQ come from the germline V gene (reference sequence). Trimming pared 1 base from V and 7 bases from J, leaving 10 bases between. CDR3 length: 13 residues. CDR3 bases: TGTGCCAGCAGCTTAGACCGGGTATCTGGCTACACCTTC. Translated, it gives CASSLDRVSGYTF.

The CDR3 is CASSPEGQLKNIQYF. CDR3 sequence (DNA): TGTGCCAGTAGTCCGGAGGGACAGCTAAAAAACATTCAGTACTTC. The V gene is TRBV19, the J gene TRBJ2-4; weak D call: TRBD1 (7 bases). The germline V gene encodes CDR1 LNHDA and CDR2 SQIVND (reference sequence). CDR3 size: 15 residues. V was cut by 5 bases and J by 4 bases, with 15 bases left in between. Supplemented by reference TRBV19 and TRBJ2-4, the full variable domain reads DGGITQSPKYLFRKEGQNVTLSCEQNLNHDAMYWYRQDPGQGLRLIYYSQIVNDFQKGDIAEGYSVSREKKESFPLTVTSAQKNPTAFYLCASSPEGQLKNIQYFGAGTRLSVL.

The rearrangement uses TRBV6-4 and TRBJ2-3, with a tentative D call TRBD2 (6 bases). Germline V lookup: CDR1 MRHNA, CDR2 SNTAGT. V was trimmed by 6 bases and J by 6 bases, leaving 16 bases between them. The CDR3 spans 14 residues. CDR3 loop: CASSTNSGWDTQYF. The CDR3, as DNA: TGTGCCAGCAGCACCAATAGCGGTTGGGATACGCAGTATTTT.

This CDR3 reads CASSPSTAYNEQFF. The CDR3 DNA sequence: TGTGCCAGCAGCCCCTCGACAGCATACAATGAGCAGTTCTTC. V and J are TRBV7-3 and TRBJ2-1, with TRBD1 as a possible D gene (5 bases). The V end lost 5 bases, the J end lost 4 bases, and 12 bases lay between the germline ends. The CDR3 has 14 amino acids. CDR1 and CDR2 (germline): SGHTA, FQGTGA.

The CDR3 nucleotides are TGTGCCAGCAGCTTAGTGGACGGACTCTCTGGAAACACCATATATTTT. Encoded protein: CASSLVDGLSGNTIYF. The chain carries TRBV11-2 and TRBJ1-3; D gene ambiguous. Trimming cost V 1 base and J 0 bases, with 10 bases left between them. The CDR3 is 16 amino acids. Germline lookup yields CDR1 SGHAT and CDR2 FQNNGV.

V is TRBV5-1 and J is TRBJ2-2; 8 nucleotides align to TRBD2. The CDR3 length is 14 residues. The V and J ends lost 4 bases and 4 bases, in that order; junction bases with no gene match: 3. Germline lookup yields CDR1 SGHRS and CDR2 YFSETQ. CDR3 nucleotide sequence: TGCGCCAGCAGCCCCGGGGGGGTCACCGGGGAGCTGTTTTTT. Its protein product is CASSPGGVTGELFF.

This chain connects TRBV27 to TRBJ2-7; D uncertain. Germline CDR1 and CDR2: MNHEY and SMNVEV (reference sequence). With 0 bases removed from V and 2 bases from J, the gap between germline ends came to 8 bases. This CDR3 has 14 amino acids. The CDR3 coding sequence is TGTGCCAGCAGTTTATCAGTCGAGGCCTACGAGCAGTACTTC. Its protein is CASSLSVEAYEQYF.

The chain couples TRBV28 to TRBJ2-3; a weak D match, TRBD2 (5 bases). The germline CDR1 and CDR2 sequences are MDHEN and SYDVKM. Trimming left V 7 bases short and J 1 base short, with 12 bases between. The CDR3 has 14 amino acids. CDR3 sequence: CASILGGGTDTQYF. The CDR3 DNA is TGTGCCAGCATCCTCGGAGGTGGCACAGATACGCAGTATTTT.

This clone was recorded a few times. V usage is TRBV12-3 or TRBV12-4 and J usage is TRBJ2-1; TRBD2 might be the D (5 bases). The CDR3 is 13 amino acids. V lost 3 bases and J lost 10, with 13 bases in between. Here the CDR3 DNA reads TGTGCCAGCAGTTTCAGCGGTCGACAAGAGCAGTTCTTC. This translates into CASSFSGRQEQFF.

The chain has TRBV7-8 and TRBJ2-7, with 7 nucleotides matching TRBD1. V lost 1 base and J lost 10; bases outside the gene matches: 10. This CDR3 is built from 14 residues. Germline lookup yields CDR1 SGHVS and CDR2 FQNEAQ. CDR3 in DNA: TGTGCCAGCAGCTTAGGGACAGGCCCTACGGAACAGTACTTC. This encodes CASSLGTGPTEQYF.